The 2 T cell receptor beta chains in this list originate from one sample, sequenced in a study of blood T cell repertoires in COVID-19 (dated by TCRdb to the early 2020s). The protocol used for the library was the immunoSEQ multiplex PCR assay. TCRdb mirrors the immuneACCESS table, restricted to in-frame sequences. Some clones are absent from its copies; in checked studies, under half trace to an unresolved V gene, and the reason for the others is unknown. This sample lists around 250,000 clones; 82% were detected once. The ten top clones hold approximately 16% of the sample. The material sequenced was PBMCs or T cells enriched from blood (not recorded which). The receptors come from a man between 35 and 55 years old who had recovered from COVID-19.

This chain uses TRBV5-1 with TRBJ1-1; D remains ambiguous. The CDR3 contains 13 residues. Germline V gene sequence: CDR1 SGHRS, CDR2 YFSETQ. Trimming took 0 bases from V and 7 from J, leaving 10 bases between them. The CDR3 bases are TGCGCCAGCAGCTTGGGGGCAGATCTTGAAGCTTTCTTT. The encoded protein is CASSLGADLEAFF.

V and J are TRBV5-5 and TRBJ1-6; D is perhaps TRBD1 (6 bases). V dropped 4 bases and J dropped 7 bases, with 18 bases sitting between them. The CDR3 has 16 amino acids. The germline V gene has CDR1 SGHKS and CDR2 YYEKEE (reference sequence). In DNA form, the CDR3 reads TGTGCCAGCAGCCTGGGATCCGGACAGAGGAATTCACCCCTCCACTTT. This sequence encodes CASSLGSGQRNSPLHF.